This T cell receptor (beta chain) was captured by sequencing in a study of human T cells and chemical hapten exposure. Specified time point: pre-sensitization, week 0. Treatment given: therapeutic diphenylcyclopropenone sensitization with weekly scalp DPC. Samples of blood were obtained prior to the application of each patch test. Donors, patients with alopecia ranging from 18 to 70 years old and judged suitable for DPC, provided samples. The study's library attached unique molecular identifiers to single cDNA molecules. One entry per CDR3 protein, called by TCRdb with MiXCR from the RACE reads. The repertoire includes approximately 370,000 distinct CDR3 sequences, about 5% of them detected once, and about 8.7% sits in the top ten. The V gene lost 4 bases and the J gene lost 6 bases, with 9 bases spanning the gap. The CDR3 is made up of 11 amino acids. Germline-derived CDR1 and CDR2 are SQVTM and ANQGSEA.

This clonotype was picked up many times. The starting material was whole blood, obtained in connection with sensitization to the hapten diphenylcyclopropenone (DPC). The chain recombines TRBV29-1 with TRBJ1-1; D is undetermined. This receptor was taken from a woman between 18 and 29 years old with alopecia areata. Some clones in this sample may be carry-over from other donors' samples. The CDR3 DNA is TGCAGCGTTGGCGGGGAGGCTGAAGCTTTCTTT. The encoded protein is CSVGGEAEAFF.